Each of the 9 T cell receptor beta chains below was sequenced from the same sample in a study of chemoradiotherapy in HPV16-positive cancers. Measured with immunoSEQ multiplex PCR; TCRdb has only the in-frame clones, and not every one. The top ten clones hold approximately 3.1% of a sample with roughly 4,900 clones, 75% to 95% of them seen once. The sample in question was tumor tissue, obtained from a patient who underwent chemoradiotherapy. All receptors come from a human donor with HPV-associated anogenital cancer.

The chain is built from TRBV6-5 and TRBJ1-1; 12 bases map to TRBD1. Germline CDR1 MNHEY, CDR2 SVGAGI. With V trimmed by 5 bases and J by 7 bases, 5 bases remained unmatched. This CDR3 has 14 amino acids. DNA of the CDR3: TGTGCCAGCAGTAGGGACAGGGGGCTGGGTGAAGCTTTCTTT. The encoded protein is CASSRDRGLGEAFF.

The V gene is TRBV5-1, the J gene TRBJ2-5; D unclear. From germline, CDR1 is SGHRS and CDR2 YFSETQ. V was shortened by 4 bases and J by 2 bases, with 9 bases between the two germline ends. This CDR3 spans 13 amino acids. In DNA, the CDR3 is TGCGCCAGCAGCAGGTCACAGCAAGAGACCCAGTACTTC. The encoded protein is CASSRSQQETQYF. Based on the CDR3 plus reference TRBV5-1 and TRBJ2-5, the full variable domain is KAGVTQTPRYLIKTRGQQVTLSCSPISGHRSVSWYQQTPGQGLQFLFEYFSETQRNKGNFPGRFSGRQFSNSRSEMNVSTLELGDSALYLCASSRSQQETQYFGPGTRLLVL.

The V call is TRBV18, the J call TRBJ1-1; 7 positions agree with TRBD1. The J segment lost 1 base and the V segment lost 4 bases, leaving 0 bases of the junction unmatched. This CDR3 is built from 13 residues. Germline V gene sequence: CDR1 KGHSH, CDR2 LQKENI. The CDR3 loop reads CASSRQGNTEAFF. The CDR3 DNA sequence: TGTGCCAGCTCACGACAGGGGAACACTGAAGCTTTCTTT.

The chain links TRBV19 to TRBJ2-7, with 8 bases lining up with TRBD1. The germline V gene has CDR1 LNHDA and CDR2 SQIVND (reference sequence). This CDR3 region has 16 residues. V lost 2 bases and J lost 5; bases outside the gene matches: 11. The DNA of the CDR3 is TGTGCCAGTAGTATAAGTAGGACAGGGAGATCCCACGAGCAGTACTTC. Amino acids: CASSISRTGRSHEQYF.

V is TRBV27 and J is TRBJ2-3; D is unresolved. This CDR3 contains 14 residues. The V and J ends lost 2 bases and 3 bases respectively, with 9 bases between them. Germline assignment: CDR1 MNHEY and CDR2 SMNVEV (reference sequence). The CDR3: CASSLKKRTDTQYF. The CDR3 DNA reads TGTGCCAGCAGTTTAAAAAAAAGGACAGATACGCAGTATTTT.

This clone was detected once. The CDR3 DNA reads TGTGCCAGCTCAACTCAGACAGGGAGCGGCTCTGGAAACACCATATATTTT. This encodes CASSTQTGSGSGNTIYF. The rearrangement uses TRBV18 and TRBJ1-3; 7 bases map to TRBD1. This CDR3 has 17 amino acids. Per germline, CDR1 KGHSH and CDR2 LQKENI. Unmatched junction bases numbered 10, after V lost 5 bases and J lost 0 bases.

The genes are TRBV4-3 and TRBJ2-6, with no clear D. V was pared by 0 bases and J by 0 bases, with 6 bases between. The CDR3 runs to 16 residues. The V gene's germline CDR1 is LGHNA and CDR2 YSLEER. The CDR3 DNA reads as TGCGCCAGCAGCCAAGATGGGGACTCTGGGGCCAACGTCCTGACTTTC. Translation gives CASSQDGDSGANVLTF.

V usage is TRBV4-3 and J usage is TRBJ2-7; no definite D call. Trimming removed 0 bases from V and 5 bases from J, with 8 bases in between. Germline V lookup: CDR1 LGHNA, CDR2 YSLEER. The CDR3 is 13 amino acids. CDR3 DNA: TGCGCCAGCAGCCAAGAAGGGTGGGACGAGCAGTACTTC. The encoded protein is CASSQEGWDEQYF.

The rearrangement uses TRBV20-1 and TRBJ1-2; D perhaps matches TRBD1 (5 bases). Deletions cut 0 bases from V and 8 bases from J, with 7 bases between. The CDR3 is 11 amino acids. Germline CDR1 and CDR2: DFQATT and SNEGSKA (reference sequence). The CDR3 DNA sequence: TGCAGTGCTAGAGATGGGGGGGGCTACACCTTC. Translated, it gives CSARDGGGYTF.